This is a list of T cell receptor beta chains from one sample in a study of T cells in Graves' hyperthyroidism and ophthalmopathy. TCRdb passed the multiplex PCR reads through MiXCR, listing each CDR3 protein once. In the table there are more than 300,000 distinct CDR3 sequences, approximately 17% of which are singletons. Input material: blood. Receptors were obtained from a woman in her twenties or thirties with Graves' hyperthyroidism that later progressed to Graves' ophthalmopathy. Both conserved end residues are part of each CDR3. A row's size may be missing; if present it is once, few, many or a size class.

abundance: -; j_gene: TRBJ1-5; v_gene: TRBV7-9; CDR3aa: CASSSSGLGRGTQHF
abundance: many; j_gene: TRBJ2-7; v_gene: TRBV24-1; CDR3aa: CATSGASNEQYF
abundance: -; j_gene: TRBJ1-4; v_gene: TRBV20-1; CDR3aa: CHPGATNEKLFF
abundance: -; j_gene: TRBJ2-6; v_gene: TRBV28; CDR3aa: CASSFGRQAGANVLTF
abundance: -; j_gene: TRBJ1-5; v_gene: TRBV10-3; CDR3aa: CAISETDSYQPQHF
abundance: many; j_gene: TRBJ2-7; v_gene: TRBV6-2/TRBV6-3; CDR3aa: CASSRSTSGMYEQYF
abundance: many; j_gene: TRBJ2-1; v_gene: TRBV6-2/TRBV6-3; CDR3aa: CASSYWLIYEQFF
abundance: few; j_gene: TRBJ2-1; v_gene: TRBV5-1; CDR3aa: CASSLERLAVSYNEQFF
abundance: many; j_gene: TRBJ2-7; v_gene: TRBV20-1; CDR3aa: CSAKGVAGGSGGDEQYF
abundance: few; j_gene: TRBJ2-2; v_gene: TRBV29-1; CDR3aa: CSVRTAPGELFF
abundance: -; j_gene: TRBJ2-7; v_gene: TRBV27; CDR3aa: CASRTLDGTYEQYF
abundance: -; j_gene: TRBJ2-3; v_gene: TRBV4-1; CDR3aa: CASSQPASGRISTDTQYF
abundance: -; j_gene: TRBJ1-2; v_gene: TRBV12-3/TRBV12-4; CDR3aa: CASSETGGTTF
abundance: -; j_gene: TRBJ1-2; v_gene: TRBV6-1; CDR3aa: CASSGQGPNGYTF
abundance: once; j_gene: -; v_gene: TRBV6-7; CDR3aa: CASSCSEVHQFF
abundance: many; j_gene: TRBJ1-3; v_gene: TRBV2; CDR3aa: CASGHSSGNTIYF
abundance: many; j_gene: TRBJ2-1; v_gene: TRBV12-3/TRBV12-4; CDR3aa: CASRRRRAGAGNNEQFF
abundance: -; j_gene: TRBJ2-7; v_gene: TRBV2; CDR3aa: CASSWLKARPYEQYF
abundance: -; j_gene: TRBJ1-3; v_gene: TRBV18; CDR3aa: CASSRQESSGNTIYF
abundance: many; j_gene: TRBJ2-1; v_gene: TRBV5-1; CDR3aa: CASSLGAGGTYNEQFF
abundance: many; j_gene: TRBJ2-2; v_gene: TRBV7-6; CDR3aa: CASSLVGEGAGELFF
abundance: many; j_gene: TRBJ1-4; v_gene: TRBV2; CDR3aa: CASWEGPNEKLFF
abundance: many; j_gene: TRBJ2-1; v_gene: TRBV29-1; CDR3aa: CSAPGTGDNEQFF
abundance: few; j_gene: TRBJ1-3; v_gene: TRBV11-2; CDR3aa: CASSLVRGGQSGNTIYF
abundance: few; j_gene: TRBJ2-3; v_gene: TRBV7-9; CDR3aa: CASSPTWTGKPDTQYF
abundance: few; j_gene: TRBJ1-4; v_gene: TRBV20-1; CDR3aa: CSAGGAGIEKLFF
abundance: -; j_gene: TRBJ2-1; v_gene: TRBV12-3/TRBV12-4; CDR3aa: CASSPTGGKRNEQFF
abundance: many; j_gene: TRBJ1-1; v_gene: TRBV28; CDR3aa: CASSLSGTANTEAFF
abundance: many; j_gene: TRBJ2-5; v_gene: TRBV20-1; CDR3aa: CSARDTKAATVGETQYF
abundance: -; j_gene: TRBJ2-7; v_gene: TRBV6-1; CDR3aa: CASSENRSREQYF
abundance: many; j_gene: TRBJ1-4; v_gene: TRBV11-3; CDR3aa: CASIPGLLKKLFF
abundance: many; j_gene: TRBJ1-4; v_gene: TRBV7-8; CDR3aa: CASSLATGPGGEKLFF
abundance: many; j_gene: TRBJ1-1; v_gene: TRBV6-1; CDR3aa: CASSPQGPETEAFF
abundance: few; j_gene: TRBJ2-5; v_gene: TRBV29-1; CDR3aa: CSVDDRGWGETQYF
abundance: few; j_gene: TRBJ1-1; v_gene: TRBV2; CDR3aa: CASSDSLGRHDTEAFF
abundance: many; j_gene: TRBJ1-2; v_gene: TRBV5-5; CDR3aa: CASSSAPTGGFYGYTF
abundance: many; j_gene: TRBJ1-4; v_gene: TRBV5-1; CDR3aa: CASSPNRGQGKHEKLFF
abundance: -; j_gene: TRBJ1-5; v_gene: TRBV6-5; CDR3aa: CAGSSPNQPQHF
abundance: many; j_gene: TRBJ2-7; v_gene: TRBV4-1; CDR3aa: CASSQEERYEQYF
abundance: -; j_gene: TRBJ2-7; v_gene: TRBV2; CDR3aa: CASSVNRLAGVFQERQYF
abundance: many; j_gene: TRBJ1-6; v_gene: TRBV14; CDR3aa: CASSQDGTAISPLHF
abundance: few; j_gene: TRBJ2-7; v_gene: TRBV19; CDR3aa: CASRTERGAGEQYF
abundance: many; j_gene: TRBJ1-1; v_gene: TRBV6-1; CDR3aa: CASRTWSTGFTEAFF
abundance: many; j_gene: TRBJ2-2; v_gene: TRBV6-5; CDR3aa: CASSYIQGPTGELFF
abundance: many; j_gene: TRBJ2-1; v_gene: TRBV24-1; CDR3aa: CATSGDNHEQFF
abundance: many; j_gene: TRBJ2-5; v_gene: TRBV10-3; CDR3aa: CAAGLGETQYF
abundance: -; j_gene: TRBJ2-2; v_gene: TRBV25-1; CDR3aa: CASSVGGGRTGELFF
abundance: many; j_gene: TRBJ2-1; v_gene: TRBV29-1; CDR3aa: CSVRWNEQFF
abundance: many; j_gene: TRBJ1-5; v_gene: TRBV28; CDR3aa: CASLESSGGPHQPQHF
abundance: many; j_gene: TRBJ1-3; v_gene: TRBV28; CDR3aa: CASSPQTFFSGNTIYF
abundance: many; j_gene: TRBJ2-7; v_gene: TRBV2; CDR3aa: CASGRDRANPGVLNEQYF
abundance: few; j_gene: TRBJ2-3; v_gene: TRBV10-3; CDR3aa: CAISVVDTDTQYF
abundance: few; j_gene: TRBJ2-7; v_gene: TRBV3-1; CDR3aa: CASSHLGGRAYEQYF